The 15 T cell receptor beta chains given below trace back to one sample, sequenced in a study of response to subunit inactivated influenza vaccine. TCRdb analysed the RT-PCR reads with MiXCR anew, one entry per CDR3 protein. The sample carries 540,000 or so distinct CDR3 sequences, over 10% recorded once. The sequencing here drew on PBMCs from blood, taken roughly 6 weeks after vaccination. The origin of the receptors is a man aged 50-59 years who received an inactivated influenza vaccine.

The V call is TRBV19, the J call TRBJ1-2, with TRBD1 identical over 7 bases. With 10 bases clipped from V and 5 bases from J, the junction kept 10 bases outside the gene matches. In germline, CDR1 is LNHDA, CDR2 SQIVND (reference sequence). The CDR3 covers 13 residues. The CDR3 sequence is CATIGQDIYGYTF. CDR3 bases: TGTGCCACCATAGGACAGGACATTTATGGCTACACCTTC.

This clonotype has only a few counts. The chain uses TRBV12-3 or TRBV12-4 and TRBJ1-5; tentatively, D is TRBD1 (6 bases). The CDR3 runs 17 residues. Trimming took 2 bases from V and 0 from J, leaving 14 bases between them. CDR3 DNA: TGTGCCAGCAGTTTACTCGGGGGCTTGGGTAGCAATCAGCCCCAGCATTTT. Translating it yields CASSLLGGLGSNQPQHF.

V and J are TRBV24-1 and TRBJ2-5; no definite D call. The CDR3 contains 13 residues. CDR1 and CDR2 (germline): KGHDR, SFDVKD. With 1 base removed from V and 4 bases from J, the gap between germline ends came to 6 bases. The chain's CDR3 is CATSDFEVETQYF. In nucleotides, the CDR3 is TGTGCCACCAGTGATTTTGAGGTAGAGACCCAGTACTTC.

This clonotype was counted only a few times. The chain joins TRBV2 to TRBJ2-3; D tentatively fits TRBD1 or TRBD2 (6 bases each). Trimming removed 3 bases at V and 2 bases at J, with 9 bases between. This CDR3 has 14 amino acids. The V gene's germline CDR1 is SNHLY and CDR2 FYNNEI. The CDR3 sequence is CASSDRGLTDTQYF. CDR3 in DNA: TGTGCCAGCAGTGACAGGGGACTCACAGATACGCAGTATTTT.

Regarding this clonotype: Sequence at one end of the junction differs from germline and may be a read error. This rearrangement joins TRBV5-1 to TRBJ2-7, with D perhaps TRBD1 (5 bases). The CDR3 is 15 residues long. Germline CDR1 SGHRS, CDR2 YFSETQ. CDR3 loop: CASSRLQGTPYEEYF. In nucleotides, the CDR3 is TGCGCCAGCAGCCGTCTCCAGGGAACCCCCTACGAGGAGTACTTC.

J is TRBJ2-1 and V is TRBV7-8; 8 bases fit TRBD2. Germline CDR1 is SGHVS and CDR2 is FQNEAQ. V trimming: 5 bases; J trimming: 0 bases; junction bases outside the gene matches: 9. This CDR3 contains 17 residues. The chain's CDR3 is CASSPLGLGISYNEQFF. In DNA, the CDR3 is TGTGCCAGCAGCCCTTTGGGACTAGGCATCTCCTACAATGAGCAGTTCTTC.

This clonotype came up many times. The rearrangement joins TRBV19 to TRBJ2-7; D unresolved. CDR1 is LNHDA, CDR2 SQIVND, per germline (reference sequence). V was clipped by 6 bases and J by 3 bases, with 18 bases between them. This CDR3 spans 15 amino acids. CDR3 nucleotides: TGTGCCAGTAGAAAGGTCGCGCTCGGATACTACGAGCAGTACTTC. Translating gives CASRKVALGYYEQYF. Full variable domain (remainder filled in from reference TRBV19 and TRBJ2-7): DGGITQSPKYLFRKEGQNVTLSCEQNLNHDAMYWYRQDPGQGLRLIYYSQIVNDFQKGDIAEGYSVSREKKESFPLTVTSAQKNPTAFYLCASRKVALGYYEQYFGPGTRLTVT.

The gene calls are TRBV5-5 and TRBJ1-2; weak D call: TRBD1 (5 bases). CDR3 length: 16 residues. V was trimmed by 2 bases and J by 2 bases, leaving 16 bases between them. Germline CDR1 is SGHKS and CDR2 is YYEKEE (reference sequence). CDR3 protein: CASSFSTADHNYGYTF. As DNA, the CDR3 is TGTGCCAGCAGCTTTTCGACAGCGGACCACAACTATGGCTACACCTTC. The full variable domain, completed using reference TRBV5-5 and TRBJ1-2, is DAGVTQSPTHLIKTRGQQVTLRCSPISGHKSVSWYQQVLGQGPQFIFQYYEKEERGRGNFPDRFSARQFPNYSSELNVNALLLGDSALYLCASSFSTADHNYGYTFGSGTRLTVV.

In this sample, this clonotype turned up many times. The CDR3 spells CASSLARLAGYNEQFF. The DNA for the CDR3 is TGCGCCAGCAGCTTGGCCCGACTAGCGGGTTACAATGAGCAGTTCTTC. V gene TRBV5-1 combines with J gene TRBJ2-1, with TRBD2 identical over 10 bases. The germline gives CDR1 SGHRS, CDR2 YFSETQ. The CDR3 covers 16 residues. With 0 bases clipped from V and 4 bases from J, the junction kept 4 bases outside the gene matches.

Only a few counts were recorded for this clonotype. V usage is TRBV6-1 and J usage is TRBJ2-3; 8 bases align to TRBD2. The J segment lost 5 bases and the V segment lost 6 bases, leaving 10 bases of the junction unmatched. CDR3 size: 15 residues. CDR1 and CDR2 (germline): MNHNS, SASEGT. The CDR3 DNA follows: TGTGCCAGCAGCAATGGGGGACTAGGGGTAGATACGCAGTATTTT. Translating it yields CASSNGGLGVDTQYF.

The chain recombines TRBV20-1 with TRBJ2-7; D ambiguous. CDR3 length: 15 residues. V gave up 0 bases and J gave up 2 bases, with 14 bases separating them. Germline CDR1 DFQATT, CDR2 SNEGSKA (reference sequence). The CDR3 nucleotides read TGCAGTGCTAGAGATCATACGTCGGTCGCCTACGAGCAGTACTTC. It yields the protein CSARDHTSVAYEQYF.

This clonotype has more than one count but fewer than ten. V is TRBV7-3 and J is TRBJ2-7; D possibly corresponds to TRBD1 (5 bases). The V gene's germline CDR1 is SGHTA and CDR2 FQGTGA. Trimming shortened V by 0 bases and J by 5 bases, and 8 bases separated the two germline ends. This CDR3 has 13 residues. The CDR3 DNA reads TGTGCCAGCAGCTTAACCAGGGCGGACGAGCAGTACTTC. Protein: CASSLTRADEQYF.

The gene calls are TRBV6-1 and TRBJ1-2; D not certain. The ends were cut back, 8 bases at V and 4 bases at J, with 14 bases in the middle. This CDR3 region has 13 residues. Germline V gives CDR1 MNHNS, CDR2 SASEGT. The CDR3: CASHPSGTYGYTF. CDR3 sequence (DNA): TGTGCCAGCCACCCTTCGGGCACCTATGGCTACACCTTC.

The chain has TRBV6-1 and TRBJ2-7, with D tentatively TRBD2 (6 bases). Germline lookup yields CDR1 MNHNS and CDR2 SASEGT. CDR3 length equals 16 residues. V was trimmed by 6 bases and J by 0 bases, leaving 18 bases between them. The CDR3: CASRNPRDSNSYEQYF. Written as DNA, the CDR3 is TGTGCCAGCAGGAACCCCCGGGACTCCAACTCCTACGAGCAGTACTTC.

In its sample, this clonotype was seen a few times. The chain combines TRBV5-1 with TRBJ1-1; 10 bases fit TRBD1. CDR3 size: 16 residues. The junction had 6 bases not matched to a gene; V was cut back by 4 bases and J by 0 bases. Germline V gene lookup returns CDR1 SGHRS and CDR2 YFSETQ. This chain's CDR3 is CASSAWTGGMNTEAFF. The DNA of the CDR3 is TGCGCCAGCAGCGCGTGGACAGGGGGGATGAACACTGAAGCTTTCTTT.